These 14 T cell receptor beta chains came from one sample sequenced in a study of shared clonotypes between healthy human individuals. Repertoires were generated with immunoSEQ multiplex PCR, while TCRdb's copy carries only in-frame clones and drops some. This sample yields under 1,900,000 clones, of which approximately 98.5% are seen a single time; around 0.38% belongs to the top ten. The specimen sequenced was naive CD4+ T cells sorted from blood. Subset reported: CD45RA+ positively selected. All receptors come from a man aged 30-40 years in good health.

V is TRBV6-5 and J is TRBJ1-3; D is uncertain. The germline CDR1 and CDR2 sequences are MNHEY and SVGAGI. This CDR3 has 13 residues. Between the trimmed V and J ends, which lost 9 bases and 0 bases, there was a span of 9 bases. The CDR3 reads CASKRSSGNTIYF. The CDR3 bases are TGTGCCAGTAAACGTAGCTCTGGAAACACCATATATTTT.

The V call is TRBV5-1, the J call TRBJ1-1; a weak D match, TRBD1 (6 bases). V was shortened by 1 base and J by 3 bases, with 10 bases between the two germline ends. CDR1 SGHRS and CDR2 YFSETQ come from the germline V gene. The CDR3 is 14 amino acids. CDR3 region: CASSLSRGDTEAFF. Written as DNA, the CDR3 is TGCGCCAGCAGCTTGAGCAGGGGAGACACTGAAGCTTTCTTT.

This clone has a single count. V and J are TRBV4-3 and TRBJ2-5, with 9 bases fitting TRBD2. The CDR3 contains 15 residues. The germline V gene has CDR1 LGHNA and CDR2 YSLEER. V lost 2 bases and J lost 3; bases outside the gene matches: 4. The CDR3, as DNA: TGCGCCAGCAGCCAATTTAGCGGGAGAGAAGAGACCCAGTACTTC. Translated, it gives CASSQFSGREETQYF.

The V and J genes are TRBV28 and TRBJ2-2; D gene uncertain. V dropped 2 bases and J dropped 6 bases, with 7 bases sitting between them. From germline, CDR1 is MDHEN and CDR2 SYDVKM. This CDR3 is built from 13 residues. In DNA form, the CDR3 reads TGTGCCAGCAGTTTAGTACCGGCCGGGGAGCTGTTTTTT. It codes for CASSLVPAGELFF.

About this clone: Other DNA sequences within the sample encode an identical CDR3. The chain combines TRBV6-5 with TRBJ1-2; D not certain. Germline values: CDR1 MNHEY, CDR2 SVGAGI. This CDR3 has 13 residues. V dropped 0 bases and J dropped 8 bases, with 10 bases sitting between them. The CDR3 loop is CASSYSAGNGYTF. The CDR3, as DNA: TGTGCCAGCAGTTACTCGGCGGGGAACGGCTACACCTTC.

This clone was seen once. V is TRBV9 and J is TRBJ2-3, with TRBD1 matching over 7 bases. Trimming cost V 3 bases and J 3 bases; bases outside gene matches: 1. This CDR3 contains 13 residues. The germline gives CDR1 SGDLS, CDR2 YYNGEE. CDR3 loop: CASSAGQTDTQYF. The DNA for the CDR3 is TGTGCCAGCAGCGCGGGACAGACAGATACGCAGTATTTT.

V is TRBV5-1 and J is TRBJ2-7; D assignment may be TRBD1 or TRBD2 (5 bases each). The CDR3 runs 17 residues. V was shortened by 4 bases and J by 5 bases, with 25 bases between the two germline ends. In germline, CDR1 is SGHRS, CDR2 YFSETQ. The CDR3: CASSPKRGSAGGDEQYF. In DNA, the CDR3 is TGCGCCAGCAGCCCTAAAAGGGGCAGTGCGGGTGGAGACGAGCAGTACTTC. Looking up the rest from reference TRBV5-1 and TRBJ2-7 gives the full variable domain: KAGVTQTPRYLIKTRGQQVTLSCSPISGHRSVSWYQQTPGQGLQFLFEYFSETQRNKGNFPGRFSGRQFSNSRSEMNVSTLELGDSALYLCASSPKRGSAGGDEQYFGPGTRLTVT.

In the case of this clone: The sample has other DNA sequences that encode this CDR3 too. This chain connects TRBV7-3 to TRBJ2-7; unclear D gene. Trimming removed 2 bases from V and 0 bases from J, with 8 bases in between. CDR1 and CDR2 (germline): SGHTA, FQGTGA. This CDR3 has 14 amino acids. The DNA for the CDR3 is TGTGCCAGCAGCTTAGACGGGTTCTCCTACGAGCAGTACTTC. It codes for CASSLDGFSYEQYF.

The rearrangement uses TRBV27 and TRBJ2-7; 10 nucleotides agree with TRBD2. The CDR3 runs to 17 residues. The germline V gene has CDR1 MNHEY and CDR2 SMNVEV (reference sequence). V lost 5 bases, J lost 6 bases, and 16 bases stayed unmatched. The CDR3 DNA reads TGTGCCAGCAGTACCAAGAAGCTAGCGGGAGTAATCCCCGAGCAGTACTTC. Translating gives CASSTKKLAGVIPEQYF.

The chain employs TRBV6-5 and TRBJ1-5, with a tentative D call TRBD1 (6 bases). Germline assignment: CDR1 MNHEY and CDR2 SVGAGI. V gave up 6 bases and J gave up 5 bases, with 17 bases separating them. The CDR3 totals 15 residues. CDR3 protein: CASSKTGALDQPQHF. CDR3 bases: TGTGCCAGCAGCAAGACAGGTGCTCTGGATCAGCCCCAGCATTTT.

With regard to this clone: Other DNA variants within this sample encode the same CDR3. This chain links TRBV6-1 with TRBJ2-7; 7 positions match TRBD1. This CDR3 spans 13 amino acids. V gave up 2 bases and J gave up 4 bases; unmatched junction bases: 2. The germline V gene encodes CDR1 MNHNS and CDR2 SASEGT. CDR3 bases: TGTGCCAGCAGTGAAAGGGGGCCTTACGAGCAGTACTTC. This translates into CASSERGPYEQYF.

This clone was detected only once. The chain has TRBV11-2 and TRBJ2-1; no definite D call. The V end lost 0 bases, the J end lost 11 bases, and 8 bases lay between the germline ends. The CDR3 contains 12 residues. Germline CDR1 SGHAT, CDR2 FQNNGV. The CDR3 region has the DNA TGTGCCAGCAGCTTAGATCGGCGGAAGCAGTTCTTC. This translates into CASSLDRRKQFF.

V and J are TRBV5-1 and TRBJ1-2, with TRBD1 identical over 7 bases. V dropped 0 bases and J dropped 5; count of bases not matched to a gene: 7. Germline CDR1 reads SGHRS; CDR2 reads YFSETQ. The CDR3 totals 15 residues. The CDR3 DNA follows: TGCGCCAGCAGCTTGGGTGACAGGGAGCTTTATGGCTACACCTTC. Protein: CASSLGDRELYGYTF.

This clone occurred a few times. The same CDR3 arises from other DNA sequences in this sample as well. The gene calls are TRBV5-1 and TRBJ2-5; D unresolved. Germline-derived CDR1 and CDR2 are SGHRS and YFSETQ. V was trimmed by 0 bases and J by 3 bases, leaving 3 bases between them. CDR3 length: 12 amino acids. The CDR3 spells CASSLEEETQYF. CDR3 bases: TGCGCCAGCAGCTTGGAGGAAGAGACCCAGTACTTC.